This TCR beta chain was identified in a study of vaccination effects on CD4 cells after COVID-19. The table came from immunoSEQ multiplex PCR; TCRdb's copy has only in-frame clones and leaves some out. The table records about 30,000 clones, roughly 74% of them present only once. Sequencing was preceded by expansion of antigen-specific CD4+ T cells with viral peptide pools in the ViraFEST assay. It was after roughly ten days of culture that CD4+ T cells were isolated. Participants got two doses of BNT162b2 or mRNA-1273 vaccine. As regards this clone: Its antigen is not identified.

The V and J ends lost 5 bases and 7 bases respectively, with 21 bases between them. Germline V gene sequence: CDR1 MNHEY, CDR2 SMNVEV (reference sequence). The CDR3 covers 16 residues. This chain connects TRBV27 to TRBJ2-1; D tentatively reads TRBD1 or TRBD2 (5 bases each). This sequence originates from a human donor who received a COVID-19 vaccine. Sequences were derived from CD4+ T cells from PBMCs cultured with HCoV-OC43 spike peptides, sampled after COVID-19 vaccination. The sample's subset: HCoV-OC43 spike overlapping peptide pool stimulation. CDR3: CASSRVTSGWGNEQFF. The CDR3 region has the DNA TGTGCCAGCAGTCGCGTGACCTCAGGGTGGGGGAATGAGCAGTTCTTC.